This is a list of T cell receptor beta chains from one sample in a study of chemoradiotherapy in HPV16-positive cancers. Here immunoSEQ multiplex PCR was the method, and the copy in TCRdb shows in-frame clones only, minus some. Among approximately 9,400 clones listed, over 70% were seen once. Sampling was performed from a patient who underwent chemoradiotherapy. These receptors all come from a human donor with HPV-associated anogenital cancer. The CDR3 runs from the conserved cysteine through the conserved F or W. Each record gives: D gene, V gene, clone size, J gene, CDR3 protein, CDR3 DNA. A D gene is named only where the DNA matches it firmly. Not every row has a clone size; where given, it reads once, few, many or a size class.

d_call: .
v_call: TRBV5-6
clone_size: .
j_call: TRBJ2-7
cdr3_aa: CASSLAQGREQYF
cdr3_nt: TGTGCCAGCAGCTTGGCACAGGGTCGCGAGCAGTACTTC

d_call: TRBD2
v_call: TRBV9
clone_size: .
j_call: TRBJ2-1
cdr3_aa: CASSVTSGSYNEQFF
cdr3_nt: TGTGCCAGCAGCGTAACTAGCGGGAGCTACAATGAGCAGTTCTTC

d_call: TRBD1
v_call: TRBV23-1
clone_size: .
j_call: TRBJ2-7
cdr3_aa: CADDRDRVSGEQYF
cdr3_nt: TGCGCCGACGACCGGGACAGGGTATCCGGCGAGCAGTACTTC

d_call: TRBD1
v_call: TRBV19
clone_size: .
j_call: TRBJ1-1
cdr3_aa: CASSIAGTGLYTEAFF
cdr3_nt: TGTGCCAGTAGTATAGCCGGGACAGGGTTGTACACTGAAGCTTTCTTT

d_call: TRBD2
v_call: TRBV2
clone_size: .
j_call: TRBJ2-7
cdr3_aa: CASSEATSGLDEQYF
cdr3_nt: TGTGCCAGCAGTGAAGCAACTAGCGGCCTTGACGAGCAGTACTTC

d_call: .
v_call: TRBV7-2
clone_size: .
j_call: TRBJ1-6
cdr3_aa: CASSRQGNSPLHF
cdr3_nt: TGTGCCAGCAGTCGCCAGGGAAATTCACCCCTCCACTTT

d_call: TRBD1
v_call: TRBV19
clone_size: .
j_call: TRBJ1-2
cdr3_aa: CASSRDRLNYGYTF
cdr3_nt: TGTGCCAGTAGTAGGGACAGGCTTAACTATGGCTACACCTTC

d_call: .
v_call: TRBV11-2
clone_size: .
j_call: TRBJ1-1
cdr3_aa: CASSLAGEGTEAFF
cdr3_nt: TGTGCCAGCAGCTTAGCAGGGGAAGGCACTGAAGCTTTCTTT

d_call: .
v_call: TRBV14
clone_size: few
j_call: TRBJ2-7
cdr3_aa: CASSQGSAGQTYF
cdr3_nt: TGTGCCAGCAGCCAAGGTTCCGCGGGACAGACGTACTTC

d_call: .
v_call: TRBV30
clone_size: few
j_call: TRBJ2-1
cdr3_aa: CAWVRPLKEQFF
cdr3_nt: TGTGCCTGGGTCCGTCCCCTGAAAGAGCAGTTCTTC

d_call: .
v_call: TRBV6-1
clone_size: .
j_call: TRBJ2-7
cdr3_aa: CASSESGKVEQYF
cdr3_nt: TGTGCCAGCAGTGAGTCAGGGAAGGTCGAGCAGTACTTC

d_call: TRBD1
v_call: TRBV7-9
clone_size: .
j_call: TRBJ2-6
cdr3_aa: CASSTRQGAKGANVLTF
cdr3_nt: TGTGCCAGCAGCACCCGACAGGGGGCGAAAGGGGCCAACGTCCTGACTTTC

d_call: .
v_call: TRBV19
clone_size: .
j_call: TRBJ1-2
cdr3_aa: CASSGQVGAYGYTF
cdr3_nt: TGTGCCAGTAGTGGTCAGGTCGGTGCCTATGGCTACACCTTC

d_call: .
v_call: TRBV4-1
clone_size: .
j_call: TRBJ1-5
cdr3_aa: CASSQDPGYSNQPQHF
cdr3_nt: TGCGCCAGCAGCCAAGATCCAGGATATAGCAATCAGCCCCAGCATTTT

d_call: .
v_call: TRBV28
clone_size: .
j_call: TRBJ1-5
cdr3_aa: CASSFGTRGNQPQHF
cdr3_nt: TGTGCCAGCAGTTTTGGGACCCGCGGTAATCAGCCCCAGCATTTT

d_call: TRBD2
v_call: TRBV5-1
clone_size: few
j_call: TRBJ2-1
cdr3_aa: CASLEGSGGLSYNEQFF
cdr3_nt: TGCGCCAGCCTGGAGGGTAGCGGGGGATTATCCTACAATGAGCAGTTCTTC

d_call: TRBD2
v_call: TRBV11-3
clone_size: few
j_call: TRBJ2-7
cdr3_aa: CASSLDRAGMGEQYF
cdr3_nt: TGTGCCAGCAGCTTAGATCGAGCGGGAATGGGCGAGCAGTACTTC

d_call: .
v_call: TRBV2
clone_size: few
j_call: TRBJ1-2
cdr3_aa: CASSEAVGGYTF
cdr3_nt: TGTGCCAGCAGTGAAGCGGTCGGTGGCTACACCTTC

d_call: .
v_call: TRBV5-4
clone_size: .
j_call: TRBJ2-1
cdr3_aa: CASRYLGEQFF
cdr3_nt: TGTGCCAGCCGTTACCTCGGTGAGCAGTTCTTC

d_call: .
v_call: TRBV11-3
clone_size: .
j_call: TRBJ2-7
cdr3_aa: CASSPQGSLDEQYF
cdr3_nt: TGTGCCAGCAGTCCTCAGGGGAGCCTTGACGAGCAGTACTTC

d_call: .
v_call: TRBV9
clone_size: .
j_call: TRBJ1-3
cdr3_aa: CASSVTPYSQEVSGNTIYF
cdr3_nt: TGTGCCAGCAGCGTAACGCCCTATTCACAGGAGGTCTCTGGAAACACCATATATTTT

d_call: .
v_call: TRBV29-1
clone_size: .
j_call: TRBJ2-1
cdr3_aa: CSVDWGDRREQFF
cdr3_nt: TGCAGCGTTGATTGGGGGGACCGTAGGGAGCAGTTCTTC

d_call: TRBD1
v_call: TRBV6-5
clone_size: .
j_call: TRBJ2-3
cdr3_aa: CASREQGTDTQYF
cdr3_nt: TGTGCCAGCAGAGAACAGGGGACAGATACGCAGTATTTT

d_call: .
v_call: TRBV5-5
clone_size: .
j_call: TRBJ1-5
cdr3_aa: CASSLAAGVGRYSNQPQHF
cdr3_nt: TGTGCCAGCAGCTTGGCGGCAGGAGTGGGCCGATATAGCAATCAGCCCCAGCATTTT

d_call: TRBD1
v_call: TRBV6-6
clone_size: .
j_call: TRBJ2-2
cdr3_aa: CASLQVTGTGELFF
cdr3_nt: TGTGCCAGCCTTCAGGTGACAGGGACCGGGGAGCTGTTTTTT

d_call: .
v_call: TRBV6-1
clone_size: .
j_call: TRBJ2-1
cdr3_aa: CASSEARGWNEQFF
cdr3_nt: TGTGCCAGCAGTGAAGCTCGGGGGTGGAATGAGCAGTTCTTC

d_call: .
v_call: TRBV6-1
clone_size: once
j_call: TRBJ2-6
cdr3_aa: CASIAVHGANVLTF
cdr3_nt: TGTGCCAGCATAGCCGTTCATGGGGCCAACGTCCTGACTTTC

d_call: .
v_call: TRBV4-1
clone_size: .
j_call: TRBJ2-3
cdr3_aa: CASSRTSSSGDTQYF
cdr3_nt: TGCGCCAGCAGCAGAACATCTTCTTCTGGAGATACGCAGTATTTT

d_call: TRBD1
v_call: TRBV7-2
clone_size: .
j_call: TRBJ2-5
cdr3_aa: CASSFATGLRETQYF
cdr3_nt: TGTGCCAGCAGCTTTGCGACAGGGCTAAGAGAGACCCAGTACTTC

d_call: .
v_call: TRBV5-1
clone_size: .
j_call: TRBJ2-7
cdr3_aa: CASSSPTIHEQYF
cdr3_nt: TGCGCCAGCAGCTCCCCGACGATCCACGAGCAGTACTTC

d_call: TRBD1
v_call: TRBV9
clone_size: .
j_call: TRBJ1-3
cdr3_aa: CASSPFGWGQQGNTIYF
cdr3_nt: TGTGCCAGCAGCCCATTCGGGTGGGGACAGCAAGGAAACACCATATATTTT

d_call: TRBD1
v_call: TRBV5-6
clone_size: .
j_call: TRBJ2-7
cdr3_aa: CASSLGQGALSYEQYF
cdr3_nt: TGTGCCAGCAGCTTGGGGCAGGGGGCGCTTTCCTACGAGCAGTACTTC

d_call: .
v_call: TRBV7-9
clone_size: .
j_call: TRBJ2-5
cdr3_aa: CASSYQVEGEETQYF
cdr3_nt: TGTGCCAGCAGTTACCAGGTGGAGGGAGAAGAGACCCAGTACTTC

d_call: TRBD1
v_call: TRBV4-2
clone_size: .
j_call: TRBJ2-2
cdr3_aa: CASSQAGTGVNTGELFF
cdr3_nt: TGTGCCAGCAGCCAAGCCGGGACAGGGGTGAACACCGGGGAGCTGTTTTTT

d_call: TRBD1
v_call: TRBV28
clone_size: few
j_call: TRBJ2-2
cdr3_aa: CASRTGNVGELFF
cdr3_nt: TGTGCCAGCCGGACAGGGAATGTCGGGGAGCTGTTTTTT

d_call: TRBD1
v_call: TRBV30
clone_size: .
j_call: TRBJ1-6
cdr3_aa: CAWRGTAGGSPLHF
cdr3_nt: TGTGCCTGGAGGGGGACAGCCGGGGGTTCACCCCTCCACTTT

d_call: .
v_call: TRBV7-6
clone_size: .
j_call: TRBJ1-1
cdr3_aa: CASSQSWGTEAFF
cdr3_nt: TGTGCCAGCAGCCAAAGCTGGGGCACTGAAGCTTTCTTT

d_call: TRBD1
v_call: TRBV19
clone_size: .
j_call: TRBJ1-2
cdr3_aa: CASSTGQRYGYTF
cdr3_nt: TGTGCCAGTAGTACGGGACAGCGCTATGGCTACACCTTC

d_call: .
v_call: TRBV5-5
clone_size: .
j_call: TRBJ1-3
cdr3_aa: CASMTSPGNTIYF
cdr3_nt: TGTGCCAGCATGACCTCCCCTGGAAACACCATATATTTT

d_call: .
v_call: TRBV29-1
clone_size: .
j_call: TRBJ1-3
cdr3_aa: CSVENSLGNTIYF
cdr3_nt: TGCAGCGTTGAAAACAGCCTTGGAAACACCATATATTTT

d_call: TRBD2
v_call: TRBV19
clone_size: .
j_call: TRBJ2-1
cdr3_aa: CASSPGLAGSKVENEQFF
cdr3_nt: TGTGCCAGTAGCCCCGGACTAGCGGGGTCAAAAGTGGAGAATGAGCAGTTCTTC

d_call: TRBD1
v_call: TRBV6-5
clone_size: .
j_call: TRBJ1-2
cdr3_aa: CATYRGPNYGYTF
cdr3_nt: TGTGCCACCTACAGGGGACCTAACTATGGCTACACCTTC

d_call: .
v_call: TRBV21-1
clone_size: .
j_call: TRBJ2-1
cdr3_aa: CASSSLTGPSYNEQFF
cdr3_nt: TGTGCCAGCAGCTCGCTCACAGGGCCCTCCTACAATGAGCAGTTCTTC

d_call: TRBD1
v_call: TRBV30
clone_size: .
j_call: TRBJ2-7
cdr3_aa: CAWSTGTGSYEQYF
cdr3_nt: TGTGCCTGGAGTACAGGGACAGGGAGCTACGAGCAGTACTTC

d_call: TRBD2
v_call: TRBV19
clone_size: .
j_call: TRBJ2-1
cdr3_aa: CASSMEREGPVYNEQFF
cdr3_nt: TGTGCCAGTAGTATGGAGCGGGAGGGCCCAGTATACAATGAGCAGTTCTTC

d_call: .
v_call: TRBV11-2
clone_size: few
j_call: TRBJ2-1
cdr3_aa: CASRGGGFTYNEQFF
cdr3_nt: TGTGCCAGCAGAGGCGGGGGCTTCACCTACAATGAGCAGTTCTTC

d_call: TRBD1
v_call: TRBV6-1
clone_size: .
j_call: TRBJ1-1
cdr3_aa: CASSETQGVAEAFF
cdr3_nt: TGTGCCAGCAGTGAAACTCAGGGGGTGGCTGAAGCTTTCTTT

d_call: .
v_call: TRBV27
clone_size: once
j_call: TRBJ2-1
cdr3_aa: CASSFLNEQFF
cdr3_nt: TGTGCCAGCAGTTTCCTCAATGAGCAGTTCTTC

d_call: TRBD2
v_call: TRBV11-2
clone_size: .
j_call: TRBJ2-7
cdr3_aa: CASSQTPGLAAYEQYF
cdr3_nt: TGTGCCAGCAGCCAAACTCCGGGACTAGCGGCCTACGAGCAGTACTTC

d_call: TRBD2
v_call: TRBV28
clone_size: .
j_call: TRBJ2-6
cdr3_aa: CASLGLAGISGANVLTF
cdr3_nt: TGTGCCAGCTTGGGACTAGCGGGAATCTCTGGGGCCAACGTCCTGACTTTC

d_call: TRBD1
v_call: TRBV6-1
clone_size: .
j_call: TRBJ1-2
cdr3_aa: CASSPGQGVSKGYTF
cdr3_nt: TGTGCCAGCAGTCCCGGACAGGGTGTTTCAAAGGGCTACACCTTC

d_call: .
v_call: TRBV28
clone_size: .
j_call: TRBJ2-7
cdr3_aa: CASSAYLGSGSYEQYF
cdr3_nt: TGTGCCAGCAGTGCTTATCTCGGGAGTGGTTCCTACGAGCAGTACTTC

d_call: .
v_call: TRBV7-3
clone_size: .
j_call: TRBJ2-3
cdr3_aa: CASSLGLGPADTQYF
cdr3_nt: TGTGCCAGCAGCTTAGGGCTGGGTCCGGCAGATACGCAGTATTTT

d_call: .
v_call: TRBV5-6
clone_size: .
j_call: TRBJ1-1
cdr3_aa: CASSPSGMNTEAFF
cdr3_nt: TGTGCCAGCAGCCCCTCCGGGATGAACACTGAAGCTTTCTTT

d_call: .
v_call: TRBV5-1
clone_size: .
j_call: TRBJ2-2
cdr3_aa: CASSLPTGIGELFF
cdr3_nt: TGCGCCAGCAGCTTGCCAACAGGGATCGGGGAGCTGTTTTTT

d_call: TRBD1
v_call: TRBV5-1
clone_size: few
j_call: TRBJ1-1
cdr3_aa: CASSRAGQAGAEAFF
cdr3_nt: TGCGCCAGCAGCCGGGCCGGACAGGCGGGAGCTGAAGCTTTCTTT